These 32 T cell receptor beta chains came from one sample sequenced in a study of human T cells and chemical hapten exposure (dated by TCRdb to 2020 to 2022). Sample time point, as interpreted from the label and publication: pre-sensitization, week 0. The treatment or condition label of this sample denotes: therapeutic diphenylcyclopropenone sensitization with weekly scalp DPC. The protocol used for the library was RACE. Instrument used: NextSeq 500. TCRdb redid the processing of the public reads, applying fastp at Q25 and MiXCR, and retained in-frame beta chains. Each CDR3 protein gets just one entry, which takes the most common genes and DNA from the rows behind it. The sample table contains under 200,000 distinct CDR3 sequences; only one count was recorded for roughly 30% of them. The ten most abundant clones make up less than 3% of the sample. The material sequenced was whole blood, taken in connection with sensitization to the hapten diphenylcyclopropenone (DPC). Receptor source: a woman aged 25 to 39 with alopecia areata. Some clones in this sample may be carry-over from other donors' samples.

This clonotype was observed a handful of times. The rearrangement uses TRBV27 and TRBJ1-1, with TRBD1 identical over 8 bases. The CDR3 sequence is 15 residues long. Germline V lookup: CDR1 MNHEY, CDR2 SMNVEV (reference sequence). Trimming removed 4 bases from V and 1 base from J; junction bases left unmatched: 5. The CDR3: CASSSGGVSNTEAFF. For the CDR3, the DNA is TGTGCCAGCAGTTCAGGGGGCGTCTCGAACACTGAAGCTTTCTTT.

The CDR3 loop reads CASSQGQGSTDTQYF. The DNA of the CDR3 is TGCGCCAGCAGCCAAGGACAGGGCAGCACAGATACGCAGTATTTT. V gene TRBV4-3 combines with J gene TRBJ2-3; 7 positions match TRBD1. The CDR3 extends over 15 amino acids. V lost 1 base and J lost 0; bases outside the gene matches: 1. CDR1 and CDR2 from the germline V gene are LGHNA and YSLEER.

V is TRBV12-3 or TRBV12-4 and J is TRBJ2-7, with D unclear. There are 13 residues in the CDR3. V dropped 0 bases and J dropped 6 bases, with 9 bases sitting between them. The CDR3 region has the DNA TGTGCCAGCAGTTTAGCTTTTGGATCCGAGCAGTACTTC. It codes for CASSLAFGSEQYF.

The rearrangement joins TRBV6-5 to TRBJ1-6, with TRBD1 matching 7 bases. The junction had 2 bases not matched to a gene; V was cut back by 4 bases and J by 8 bases. The CDR3 is 13 residues long. Germline CDR1 reads MNHEY; CDR2 reads SVGAGI. CDR3 sequence reads: CASSWGTDSPLHF. The CDR3 DNA reads as TGTGCCAGCAGTTGGGGGACAGATTCACCCCTCCACTTT.

CDR3 nucleotides: TGTGCCAGCAGTCCGACAGGGGTGTTCTACTACGAGCAGTACTTC. This codes for CASSPTGVFYYEQYF. This chain uses TRBV5-5 with TRBJ2-7; 8 bases line up with TRBD1. Germline V gene data show CDR1 as SGHKS and CDR2 as YYEKEE (reference sequence). The CDR3 has 15 amino acids. V lost 5 bases, J lost 3 bases, and 10 bases stayed unmatched.

The rearrangement uses TRBV24-1 and TRBJ2-2; D is tentatively TRBD1 or TRBD2 (7 bases each). This CDR3 is built from 14 residues. The germline CDR1 and CDR2 sequences are KGHDR and SFDVKD. V was cut by 10 bases and J by 3 bases, with 14 bases left in between. CDR3 DNA: TGTGCCACATCTTCAGGGGGGGACACCGGGGAGCTGTTTTTT. Amino acids: CATSSGGDTGELFF.

The chain has TRBV5-4 and TRBJ2-2; 9 nucleotides agree with TRBD2. CDR1 SGHNT and CDR2 YYREEE come from the germline V gene (reference sequence). V lost 5 bases to trimming and J lost 6 bases; unmatched junction nucleotides: 11. The CDR3 is made up of 16 amino acids. CDR3 DNA: TGTGCCAGCAGTTTAAGAGCGGGAGGCCTTTCCGGGGAGCTGTTTTTT. Protein product: CASSLRAGGLSGELFF. The full variable domain, in which reference TRBV5-4 and TRBJ2-2 provide the parts outside the CDR3, is ETGVTQSPTHLIKTRGQQVTLRCSSQSGHNTVSWYQQALGQGPQFIFQYYREEENGRGNFPPRFSGLQFPNYSSELNVNALELDDSALYLCASSLRAGGLSGELFFGEGSRLTVL.

This clonotype has only a few counts. The rearrangement joins TRBV28 to TRBJ1-6; 9 bases are shared with TRBD1. J was trimmed by 5 bases and V by 5 bases; bases with no gene match: 4. Germline CDR1 is MDHEN and CDR2 is SYDVKM. CDR3 length equals 15 residues. The CDR3 protein is CASSSRDRDNSPLHF. In DNA, the CDR3 is TGTGCCAGCAGTAGCCGGGACAGGGATAATTCACCCCTCCACTTT.

This chain uses TRBV29-1 with TRBJ2-5; TRBD1 matches 8 bases. V lost 7 bases to trimming and J lost 5 bases; unmatched junction nucleotides: 6. Germline CDR1 and CDR2: SQVTM and ANQGSEA. CDR3 size: 12 residues. The chain's CDR3 is CSDVTGVETQYF. Here the CDR3 DNA reads TGCAGCGATGTGACAGGGGTGGAGACCCAGTACTTC.

This clonotype was counted only a few times. V and J are TRBV11-2 and TRBJ1-1; 9 bases line up with TRBD1. The CDR3 consists of 12 residues. Looked up from germline, CDR1 is SGHAT and CDR2 is FQNNGV. Unmatched junction bases numbered 2, after V lost 4 bases and J lost 8 bases. In DNA, the CDR3 is TGTGCCAGCAGCTCCGGACAGGGGGAAGCTTTCTTT. It is translated as CASSSGQGEAFF.

This clonotype was seen a few times. The V gene is TRBV29-1, the J gene TRBJ1-1; D call uncertain. This CDR3 spans 12 amino acids. With 7 bases removed from V and 2 bases from J, the gap between germline ends came to 11 bases. In germline, CDR1 is SQVTM, CDR2 ANQGSEA. CDR3 sequence (DNA): TGCAGCGCCTCCCATGGAAACACTGAAGCTTTCTTT. This sequence encodes CSASHGNTEAFF. The full variable domain, its missing parts supplied by reference TRBV29-1 and TRBJ1-1, is SAVISQKPSRDICQRGTSLTIQCQVDSQVTMMFWYRQQPGQSLTLIATANQGSEATYESGFVIDKFPISRPNLTFSTLTVSNMSPEDSSIYLCSASHGNTEAFFGQGTRLTVV.

This clonotype appeared a few times. The V gene is TRBV6-2 or TRBV6-3, the J gene TRBJ1-1, with a weak D call TRBD1 (6 bases). V lost 8 bases to trimming and J lost 11 bases, with 15 bases between them. Germline V gene sequence: CDR1 MNHEY, CDR2 SVGEGT. There are 11 residues in the CDR3. CDR3 nucleotide sequence: TGTGCCAGCCGGGACAACCTAAGGGCTTTCTTT. Protein sequence: CASRDNLRAFF.

This clonotype was observed a few times. The chain employs TRBV29-1 and TRBJ1-2, with D possibly matching TRBD1 (6 bases). V was clipped by 7 bases and J by 2 bases, with 14 bases between them. The CDR3 has 13 amino acids. The germline V gene has CDR1 SQVTM and CDR2 ANQGSEA. The CDR3 loop reads CSAGQQTNYGYTF. The CDR3 DNA follows: TGCAGCGCCGGACAGCAGACAAACTATGGCTACACCTTC. The full variable domain, its missing parts supplied by reference TRBV29-1 and TRBJ1-2, is SAVISQKPSRDICQRGTSLTIQCQVDSQVTMMFWYRQQPGQSLTLIATANQGSEATYESGFVIDKFPISRPNLTFSTLTVSNMSPEDSSIYLCSAGQQTNYGYTFGSGTRLTVV.

The chain couples TRBV12-3 or TRBV12-4 to TRBJ2-5; D is uncertain. V was trimmed by 6 bases and J by 1 base, leaving 6 bases between them. This CDR3 contains 12 residues. The CDR3 nucleotides are TGTGCCAGCAGCAAGACCCAAGAGACCCAGTACTTC. Its translation is CASSKTQETQYF.

This clonotype was seen a few times. The chain combines TRBV29-1 with TRBJ1-4, with a tentative D call TRBD1 (5 bases). The germline V and J ends were trimmed by 7 bases and 4 bases, with 13 bases remaining between them. The CDR3 is made up of 13 amino acids. CDR1 is SQVTM and CDR2 is ANQGSEA in the germline V gene. The CDR3 DNA reads as TGCAGCGCCCGGACACTAATTAATGAAAAACTGTTTTTT. Residues: CSARTLINEKLFF.

The V gene is TRBV7-8, the J gene TRBJ1-5; the D is unclear. CDR3 size: 15 residues. Germline values: CDR1 SGHVS, CDR2 FQNEAQ. V shed 2 bases and J shed 1 base, with 9 bases lying between them. The CDR3 loop reads CASSLKRASNQPQHF. For the CDR3, the DNA is TGTGCCAGCAGCTTAAAAAGGGCGAGCAATCAGCCCCAGCATTTT.

The J gene is TRBJ2-1, the V gene TRBV28, with 10 bases lining up with TRBD2. With V trimmed by 5 bases and J by 10 bases, 8 bases remained unmatched. The CDR3 consists of 14 residues. CDR1 is MDHEN, CDR2 SYDVKM, per germline. The CDR3 reads CASSDGLAGAEQFF. The DNA for the CDR3 is TGTGCCAGCAGTGATGGTCTAGCGGGGGCGGAGCAGTTCTTC.

The chain has TRBV4-1 and TRBJ1-1; D gene ambiguous. V was trimmed by 3 bases and J by 4 bases, leaving 15 bases between them. The germline gives CDR1 MGHRA, CDR2 YSYEKL. The CDR3 sequence is 15 residues long. In DNA, the CDR3 is TGCGCCAGCAGCCAGGACTACATGGTAAGCACTGAAGCTTTCTTT. Protein: CASSQDYMVSTEAFF.

There are a few counts of this clonotype. The chain uses TRBV28 and TRBJ2-7, with TRBD1 as a possible D gene (5 bases). The CDR3 consists of 13 residues. The germline V gene has CDR1 MDHEN and CDR2 SYDVKM. V dropped 5 bases and J dropped 4 bases, with 12 bases sitting between them. The CDR3 nucleotides read TGTGCCAGCAGTGCGCCGACAGCTTACGAGCAGTACTTC. Protein: CASSAPTAYEQYF.

The chain uses TRBV20-1 and TRBJ2-5; D gene ambiguous. V gave up 5 bases and J gave up 4 bases, with 11 bases separating them. The germline gives CDR1 DFQATT, CDR2 SNEGSKA (reference sequence). This CDR3 comprises 12 residues. The CDR3 nucleotides are TGCAGTGCTCCCCTAGTAGGAGAGACCCAGTACTTC. Translation gives CSAPLVGETQYF.

The J gene is TRBJ1-2, the V gene TRBV28; TRBD1 matches 7 bases. The V gene end was trimmed by 7 bases and the J gene end by 5 bases; junction bases not matched to a gene: 10. Germline CDR1 and CDR2: MDHEN and SYDVKM. CDR3 length: 14 amino acids. The CDR3 loop reads CASTAGTVSYGYTF. The CDR3 DNA follows: TGTGCCAGCACCGCCGGGACAGTGTCGTATGGCTACACCTTC.

In its sample, this clonotype was seen a few times. This chain joins TRBV29-1 and TRBJ2-5, with D perhaps TRBD1 (6 bases). Trimming removed 8 bases from V and 4 bases from J, with 11 bases in between. Germline V lookup: CDR1 SQVTM, CDR2 ANQGSEA. The CDR3 covers 11 residues. The CDR3 region is CSISRGETQYF. The CDR3 region has the DNA TGCAGCATCTCCAGGGGAGAGACCCAGTACTTC. The entire variable domain, with the rest obtained from reference TRBV29-1 and TRBJ2-5, is as follows: SAVISQKPSRDICQRGTSLTIQCQVDSQVTMMFWYRQQPGQSLTLIATANQGSEATYESGFVIDKFPISRPNLTFSTLTVSNMSPEDSSIYLCSISRGETQYFGPGTRLLVL.

This clonotype was counted ten times or more. The V and J genes are TRBV29-1 and TRBJ2-6; D gene unclear. This CDR3 has 12 residues. V lost 3 bases, J lost 1 base, and 1 base lay in between. The germline V gene encodes CDR1 SQVTM and CDR2 ANQGSEA. Here the CDR3 reads CSVESGANVLTF. The CDR3 region has the DNA TGCAGCGTTGAGTCTGGGGCCAACGTCCTGACTTTC.

CDR3 DNA: TGTGCCAGCAGCCCAGCTGGAGCTAATGAAAAACTGTTTTTT. Its translation: CASSPAGANEKLFF. The gene calls are TRBV7-6 and TRBJ1-4; D is unclear. Trimming shortened V by 5 bases and J by 3 bases, and 10 bases separated the two germline ends. The length of the CDR3 is 14 residues. Per the germline V gene, CDR1 is SGHVS and CDR2 is FNYEAQ. The full variable domain, in which reference TRBV7-6 and TRBJ1-4 provide the parts outside the CDR3, is GAGVSQSPRYKVTKRGQDVALRCDPISGHVSLYWYRQALGQGPEFLTYFNYEAQQDKSGLPNDRFSAERPEGSISTLTIQRTEQRDSAMYRCASSPAGANEKLFFGSGTQLSVL.

This clonotype came up a few times. The gene calls are TRBV29-1 and TRBJ2-5; no clear D. V lost 2 bases and J lost 4, with 14 bases in between. The CDR3 has 14 residues. Germline V CDR1 and CDR2: SQVTM, ANQGSEA. CDR3 sequence: CSVEPRSVGETQYF. CDR3 bases: TGCAGCGTTGAACCCCGGAGCGTCGGAGAGACCCAGTACTTC.

This chain connects TRBV5-1 to TRBJ1-1; maybe TRBD1 (5 bases). The germline V and J ends were trimmed by 0 bases and 7 bases, with 13 bases remaining between them. Germline CDR1 and CDR2: SGHRS and YFSETQ. This CDR3 is 14 amino acids long. The CDR3 loop reads CASSLGTTNFEAFF. The CDR3 coding sequence is TGCGCCAGCAGCTTGGGGACAACCAACTTTGAAGCTTTCTTT.

The chain uses TRBV5-1 and TRBJ2-1; TRBD2 agrees at 15 bases. V was pared by 4 bases and J by 7 bases, with 6 bases of the junction left unmatched. CDR1 is SGHRS and CDR2 is YFSETQ in the germline V gene. The CDR3 has 16 amino acids. DNA of the CDR3: TGCGCCAGCAGCGGCGGACTAGCGGGGGGGCGGAATGAGCAGTTCTTC. Translated: CASSGGLAGGRNEQFF.

This clonotype was detected only a few times. The chain uses TRBV13 and TRBJ2-7; D gene ambiguous. V shed 5 bases and J shed 0 bases, with 17 bases lying between them. Per germline, CDR1 PRHDT and CDR2 FYEKMQ (reference sequence). The CDR3 totals 16 residues. The CDR3 DNA reads as TGTGCCAGCAGCGCGAGGCGCCAGGTCCCCTCCTACGAGCAGTACTTC. This translates into CASSARRQVPSYEQYF.

The V and J genes are TRBV29-1 and TRBJ1-1; D unclear. Between the trimmed V and J ends, which lost 6 bases and 3 bases, there was a span of 17 bases. This CDR3 comprises 14 residues. The germline gives CDR1 SQVTM, CDR2 ANQGSEA. The CDR3 bases are TGCAGCGTCCACAGCCTTGCTAGGGACACTGAAGCTTTCTTT. Its translation is CSVHSLARDTEAFF.

The rearrangement joins TRBV7-2 to TRBJ1-5; the D gene is possibly TRBD1 (5 bases). Germline CDR1 SGHTA, CDR2 FQGNSA. The CDR3 consists of 12 residues. V lost 4 bases and J 4 bases, leaving 5 bases between the germline ends. The CDR3 DNA is TGTGCCAGCAGCTGGGGGAATCAGCCCCAGCATTTT. Translating gives CASSWGNQPQHF.

The chain joins TRBV5-4 to TRBJ1-1, with a possible D match to TRBD1 (6 bases). Germline loops: CDR1 SGHNT, CDR2 YYREEE (reference sequence). V lost 4 bases to trimming and J lost 0 bases, with 19 bases between them. This CDR3 comprises 17 residues. DNA for the CDR3: TGTGCCAGCAGCCAGTATCGGGGGGCGCAGATGAACACTGAAGCTTTCTTT. This translates into CASSQYRGAQMNTEAFF. Together with reference TRBV5-4 and TRBJ1-1, the CDR3 gives the full variable domain: ETGVTQSPTHLIKTRGQQVTLRCSSQSGHNTVSWYQQALGQGPQFIFQYYREEENGRGNFPPRFSGLQFPNYSSELNVNALELDDSALYLCASSQYRGAQMNTEAFFGQGTRLTVV.

The chain employs TRBV20-1 and TRBJ1-1, with a tentative D call TRBD1 (5 bases). This CDR3 comprises 15 residues. Germline values: CDR1 DFQATT, CDR2 SNEGSKA (reference sequence). V lost 6 bases and J 2 bases, leaving 19 bases between the germline ends. The CDR3 protein is CSALPGRGPNTEAFF. CDR3 nucleotides: TGCAGTGCCCTGCCAGGGAGGGGACCCAACACTGAAGCTTTCTTT.